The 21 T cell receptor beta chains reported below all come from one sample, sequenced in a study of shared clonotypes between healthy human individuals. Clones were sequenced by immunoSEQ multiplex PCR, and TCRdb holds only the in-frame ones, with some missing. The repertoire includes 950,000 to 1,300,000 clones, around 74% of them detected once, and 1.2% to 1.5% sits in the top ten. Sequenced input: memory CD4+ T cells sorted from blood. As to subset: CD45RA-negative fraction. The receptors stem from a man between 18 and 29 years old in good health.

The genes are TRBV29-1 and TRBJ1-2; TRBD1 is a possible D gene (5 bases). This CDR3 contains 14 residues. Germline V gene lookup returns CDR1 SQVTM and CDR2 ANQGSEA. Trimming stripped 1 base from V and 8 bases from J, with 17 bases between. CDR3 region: CSVEAEQVLGGYTF. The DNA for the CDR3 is TGCAGCGTTGAAGCGGAACAGGTACTAGGGGGCTACACCTTC.

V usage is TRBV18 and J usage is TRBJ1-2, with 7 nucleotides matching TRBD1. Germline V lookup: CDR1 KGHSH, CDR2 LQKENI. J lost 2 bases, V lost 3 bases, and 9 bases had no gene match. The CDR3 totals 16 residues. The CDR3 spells CASSPEYMTGNYGYTF. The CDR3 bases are TGTGCCAGCTCACCGGAGTATATGACAGGGAACTATGGCTACACCTTC.

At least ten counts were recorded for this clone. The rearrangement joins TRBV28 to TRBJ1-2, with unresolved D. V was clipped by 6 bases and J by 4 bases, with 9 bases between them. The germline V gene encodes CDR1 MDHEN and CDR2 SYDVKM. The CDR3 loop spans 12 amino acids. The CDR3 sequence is CASSQWGYGYTF. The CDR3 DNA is TGTGCCAGCAGCCAATGGGGCTATGGCTACACCTTC.

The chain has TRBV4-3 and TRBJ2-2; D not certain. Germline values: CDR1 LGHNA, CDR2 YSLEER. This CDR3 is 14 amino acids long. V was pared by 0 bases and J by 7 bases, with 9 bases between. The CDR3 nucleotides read TGCGCCAGCAGCCAAGATCGAGCCGTCGGGGAGCTGTTTTTT. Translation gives CASSQDRAVGELFF.

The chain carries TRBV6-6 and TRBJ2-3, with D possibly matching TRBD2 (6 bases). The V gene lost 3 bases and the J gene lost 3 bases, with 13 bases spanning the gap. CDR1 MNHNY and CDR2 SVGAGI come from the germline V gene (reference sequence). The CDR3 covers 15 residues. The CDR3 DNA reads TGTGCCAGCAGTTATGGAGGGAGCAGGACAGATACGCAGTATTTT. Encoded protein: CASSYGGSRTDTQYF.

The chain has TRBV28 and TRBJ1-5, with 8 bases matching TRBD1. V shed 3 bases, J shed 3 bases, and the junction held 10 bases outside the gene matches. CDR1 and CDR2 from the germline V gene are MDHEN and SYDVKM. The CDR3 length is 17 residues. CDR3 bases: TGTGCCAGCAGTTTGATGACAGGGGTAGGGGCCAATCAGCCCCAGCATTTT. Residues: CASSLMTGVGANQPQHF.

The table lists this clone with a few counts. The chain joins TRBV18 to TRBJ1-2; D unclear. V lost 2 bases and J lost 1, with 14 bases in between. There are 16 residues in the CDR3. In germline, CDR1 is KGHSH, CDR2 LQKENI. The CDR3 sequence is CASSPDGTAINYGYTF. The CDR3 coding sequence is TGTGCCAGCTCACCAGACGGCACAGCCATTAACTATGGCTACACCTTC.

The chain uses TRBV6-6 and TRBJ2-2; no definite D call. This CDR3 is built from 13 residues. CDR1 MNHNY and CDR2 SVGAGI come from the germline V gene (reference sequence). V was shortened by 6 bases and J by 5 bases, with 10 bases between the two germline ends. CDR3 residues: CASRGRATGELFF. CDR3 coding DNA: TGTGCCAGCAGAGGAAGGGCGACCGGGGAGCTGTTTTTT.

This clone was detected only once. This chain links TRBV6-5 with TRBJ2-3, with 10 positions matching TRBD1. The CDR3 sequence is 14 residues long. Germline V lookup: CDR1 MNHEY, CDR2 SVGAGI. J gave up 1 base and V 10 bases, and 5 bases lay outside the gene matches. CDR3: CATGGTGGTDTQYF. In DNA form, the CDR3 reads TGTGCCACCGGGGGGACAGGGGGCACAGATACGCAGTATTTT.

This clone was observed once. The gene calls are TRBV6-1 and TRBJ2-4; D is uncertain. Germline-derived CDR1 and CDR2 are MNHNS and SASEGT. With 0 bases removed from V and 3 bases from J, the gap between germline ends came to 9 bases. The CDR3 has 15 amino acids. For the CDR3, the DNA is TGTGCCAGCAGTGAAGCGTGGTGGGACAAAAACATTCAGTACTTC. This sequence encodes CASSEAWWDKNIQYF.

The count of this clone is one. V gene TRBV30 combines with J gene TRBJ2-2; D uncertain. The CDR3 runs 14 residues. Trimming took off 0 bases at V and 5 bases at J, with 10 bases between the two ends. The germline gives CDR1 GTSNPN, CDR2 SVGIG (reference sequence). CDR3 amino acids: CAWSVDLRTGELFF. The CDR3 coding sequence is TGTGCCTGGAGTGTAGACCTTCGGACCGGGGAGCTGTTTTTT.

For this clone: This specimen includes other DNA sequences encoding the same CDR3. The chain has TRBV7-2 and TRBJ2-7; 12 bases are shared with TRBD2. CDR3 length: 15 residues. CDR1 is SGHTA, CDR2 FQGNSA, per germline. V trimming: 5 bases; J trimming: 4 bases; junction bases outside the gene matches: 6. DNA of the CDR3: TGTGCCAGCAGCCCTCAGCTAGCGGGAGGGTACGAGCAGTACTTC. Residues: CASSPQLAGGYEQYF.

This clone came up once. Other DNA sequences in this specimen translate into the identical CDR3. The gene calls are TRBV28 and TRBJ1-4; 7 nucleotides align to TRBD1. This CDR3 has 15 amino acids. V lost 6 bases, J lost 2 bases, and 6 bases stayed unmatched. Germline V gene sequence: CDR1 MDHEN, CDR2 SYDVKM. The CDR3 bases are TGTGCCAGCAGGGAAACAGGGGCTACTAATGAAAAACTGTTTTTT. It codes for CASRETGATNEKLFF.

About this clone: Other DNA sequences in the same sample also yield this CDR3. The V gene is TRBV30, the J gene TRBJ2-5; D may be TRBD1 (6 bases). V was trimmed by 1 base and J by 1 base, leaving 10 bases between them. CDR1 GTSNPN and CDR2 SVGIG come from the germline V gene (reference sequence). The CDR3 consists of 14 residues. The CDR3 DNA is TGTGCCTGGAGTGGGGGCAGGGGCCAAGAGACCCAGTACTTC. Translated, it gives CAWSGGRGQETQYF.

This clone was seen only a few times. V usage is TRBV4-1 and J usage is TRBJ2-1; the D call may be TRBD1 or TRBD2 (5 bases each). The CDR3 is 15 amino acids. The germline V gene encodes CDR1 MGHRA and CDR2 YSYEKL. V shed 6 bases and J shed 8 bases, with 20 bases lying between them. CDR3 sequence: CASSRYLGAGDEQFF. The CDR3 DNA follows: TGCGCCAGCAGTCGCTACCTTGGGGCGGGCGATGAGCAGTTCTTC.

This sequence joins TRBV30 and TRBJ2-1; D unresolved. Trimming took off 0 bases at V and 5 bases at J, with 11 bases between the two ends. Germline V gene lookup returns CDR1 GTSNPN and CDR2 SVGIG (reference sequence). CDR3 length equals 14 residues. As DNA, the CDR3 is TGTGCCTGGAGTGTACGCGGCGGCGACAATGAGCAGTTCTTC. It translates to CAWSVRGGDNEQFF. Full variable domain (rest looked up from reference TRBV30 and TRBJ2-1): SQTIHQWPATLVQPVGSPLSLECTVEGTSNPNLYWYRQAAGRGLQLLFYSVGIGQISSEVPQNLSASRPQDRQFILSSKKLLLSDSGFYLCAWSVRGGDNEQFFGPGTRLTVL.

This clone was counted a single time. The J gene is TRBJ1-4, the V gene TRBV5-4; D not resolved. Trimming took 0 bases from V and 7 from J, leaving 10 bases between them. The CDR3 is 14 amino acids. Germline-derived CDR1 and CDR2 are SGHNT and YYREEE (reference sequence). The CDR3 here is CASSLGGLGEKLFF. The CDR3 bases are TGTGCCAGCAGCTTGGGAGGGTTAGGTGAAAAACTGTTTTTT.

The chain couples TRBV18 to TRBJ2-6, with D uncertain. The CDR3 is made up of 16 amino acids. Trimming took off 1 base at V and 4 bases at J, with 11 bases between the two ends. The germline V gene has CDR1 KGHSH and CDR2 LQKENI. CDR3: CASSPLYETGANVLTF. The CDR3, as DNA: TGTGCCAGCTCACCACTTTACGAAACGGGGGCCAACGTCCTGACTTTC.

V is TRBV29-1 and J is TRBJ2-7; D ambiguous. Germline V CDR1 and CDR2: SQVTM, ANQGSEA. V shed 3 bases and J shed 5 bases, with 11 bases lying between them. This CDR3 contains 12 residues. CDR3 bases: TGCAGCGTTGATGGGGAAAGGGACGAGCAGTACTTC. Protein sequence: CSVDGERDEQYF.

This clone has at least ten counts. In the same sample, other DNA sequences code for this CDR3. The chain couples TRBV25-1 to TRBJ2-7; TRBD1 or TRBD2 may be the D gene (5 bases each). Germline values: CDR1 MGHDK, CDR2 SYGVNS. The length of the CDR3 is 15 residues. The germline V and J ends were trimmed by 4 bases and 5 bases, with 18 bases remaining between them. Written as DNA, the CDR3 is TGTGCCAGCAGTGCCTATACCGGGACCGTCCACGAGCAGTACTTC. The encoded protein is CASSAYTGTVHEQYF.

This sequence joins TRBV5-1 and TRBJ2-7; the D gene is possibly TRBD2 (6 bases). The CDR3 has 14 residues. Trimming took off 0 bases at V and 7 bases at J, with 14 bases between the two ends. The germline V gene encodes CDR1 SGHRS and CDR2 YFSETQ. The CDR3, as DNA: TGCGCCAGCAGCTTGGGGGACTCATCGGGAGAGCAGTACTTC. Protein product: CASSLGDSSGEQYF.